This TCR beta chain was captured in a study of blood T cell repertoires in COVID-19. Looking at the study overall: Italy, Spain and the United States were the sources of the convalescent and acute COVID-19 samples. PBMCs, B-cell-depleted T cells, or T cells provided the cDNA or gDNA that made up the material.

CDR1 is LGHDT, CDR2 YNNKEL, per germline (reference sequence). The J segment lost 10 bases and the V segment lost 4 bases, leaving 8 bases of the junction unmatched. The CDR3 loop spans 14 amino acids. Under the authors' procedure: Reference gene primers were amplified, and this amplification served to estimate nucleated cell counts. The method was immunoSEQ multiplex PCR; TCRdb's version includes in-frame clones alone and lacks a portion of them. V and J calls and clone size are given by that table; D and trimming were obtained from the DNA. The data show about 190,000 clones, around 90% seen once. V gene TRBV3-1 (or the pseudogene TRBV3-2) combines with J gene TRBJ2-1, with TRBD2 identical over 9 bases. Sequenced: peripheral blood. This TCR derives from a human donor in a cohort sampled during active COVID-19. The CDR3 DNA reads TGTGCCAGCAGCCCCCCGACTAGCGGTAACGAGCAGTTCTTC. Encoded protein: CASSPPTSGNEQFF.